Shown below are 11 T cell receptor beta chains from a single sample sequenced in a study of OX40 agonist ivuxolimab in advanced cancers. Measured with immunoSEQ multiplex PCR; TCRdb has only the in-frame clones, and not every one. The sample lists 50,000 to 70,000 clones, 80% to 90% occurring once. This specimen was CD4+ or CD8+ T cells sorted from blood, taken in a trial of the OX40 agonist ivuxolimab. All receptors derive from an adult with an advanced solid tumor such as melanoma, head and neck, liver or kidney cancer.

The rearrangement uses TRBV28 and TRBJ2-7; perhaps TRBD1 as D (5 bases). The CDR3 has 18 amino acids. The V end lost 7 bases, the J end lost 6 bases, and 31 bases lay between the germline ends. Germline V CDR1 and CDR2: MDHEN, SYDVKM. CDR3 sequence reads: CASIPTGARGPITGEQYF. The CDR3 nucleotides are TGTGCCAGCATACCCACTGGGGCCCGAGGACCTATTACGGGCGAGCAGTACTTC. Full variable domain (remainder filled in from reference TRBV28 and TRBJ2-7): DVKVTQSSRYLVKRTGEKVFLECVQDMDHENMFWYRQDPGLGLRLIYFSYDVKMKEKGDIPEGYSVSREKKERFSLILESASTNQTSMYLCASIPTGARGPITGEQYFGPGTRLTVT.

V usage is TRBV25-1 and J usage is TRBJ1-2; 7 bases map to TRBD1. The germline V gene has CDR1 MGHDK and CDR2 SYGVNS. The V and J ends lost 1 base and 4 bases, in that order; junction bases with no gene match: 6. This CDR3 contains 15 residues. The CDR3 region is CASSESTGDSYGYTF. The CDR3 DNA reads TGTGCCAGCAGTGAATCCACCGGGGACAGCTATGGCTACACCTTC.

CDR3 sequence reads: CASSLASGVGNGYTF. DNA for the CDR3: TGCGCCAGCAGCTTGGCCTCGGGGGTAGGAAATGGCTACACCTTC. The chain combines TRBV5-1 with TRBJ1-2; possible D gene TRBD1, 5 bases. Germline V gives CDR1 SGHRS, CDR2 YFSETQ. V lost 0 bases to trimming and J lost 6 bases, with 15 bases between them. The CDR3 totals 15 residues.

The rearrangement uses TRBV19 and TRBJ1-5; 10 bases line up with TRBD1. The CDR3 is 15 residues long. Germline assignment: CDR1 LNHDA and CDR2 SQIVND (reference sequence). V gave up 6 bases and J gave up 7 bases; unmatched junction bases: 9. The CDR3 nucleotides are TGTGCCAGTAGGAAGCCGGGACAGGGGTACCAGCCCCAGCATTTT. It is translated as CASRKPGQGYQPQHF.

The CDR3 loop reads CAWSLLAGGPYEQYF. CDR3 nucleotide sequence: TGTGCCTGGAGTCTCCTAGCGGGAGGGCCATACGAGCAGTACTTC. This chain joins TRBV30 and TRBJ2-7, with TRBD2 identical over 12 bases. The J segment lost 4 bases and the V segment lost 2 bases, leaving 6 bases of the junction unmatched. Germline lookup yields CDR1 GTSNPN and CDR2 SVGIG (reference sequence). The length of the CDR3 is 15 residues.

This sequence joins TRBV27 and TRBJ1-1, with D possibly being TRBD1 (6 bases). V lost 3 bases to trimming and J lost 5 bases, with 10 bases between them. The CDR3 is 13 residues long. Germline CDR1 and CDR2: MNHEY and SMNVEV (reference sequence). The chain's CDR3 is CASSLQGRTEAFF. The DNA for the CDR3 is TGTGCCAGCAGTTTGCAGGGGCGGACTGAAGCTTTCTTT.

The rearrangement joins TRBV7-9 to TRBJ1-3; 12 bases map to TRBD1. Per the germline V gene, CDR1 is SEHNR and CDR2 is FQNEAQ (reference sequence). J was trimmed by 4 bases and V by 1 base; bases with no gene match: 5. The length of the CDR3 is 17 residues. CDR3 in amino acids: CASSLVGDRGPGNTIYF. Here the CDR3 DNA reads TGTGCCAGCAGCTTAGTAGGGGACAGGGGGCCCGGAAACACCATATATTTT. Filled out from reference TRBV7-9 and TRBJ1-3, the complete variable domain reads DTGVSQNPRHKITKRGQNVTFRCDPISEHNRLYWYRQTLGQGPEFLTYFQNEAQLEKSRLLSDRFSAERPKGSFSTLEIQRTEQGDSAMYLCASSLVGDRGPGNTIYFGEGSWLTVV.

For the CDR3, the DNA is TGTGCCAGCAGCTTAGTCCCCGGGGAGAAGTACTTC. This sequence encodes CASSLVPGEKYF. The chain uses TRBV11-2 and TRBJ2-5; a weak D match, TRBD2 (5 bases). V lost 1 base and J 12 bases, leaving 12 bases between the germline ends. This CDR3 is built from 12 residues. CDR1 and CDR2 from the germline V gene are SGHAT and FQNNGV.

The CDR3 region is CASSPAAGGGSYEQYF. In DNA form, the CDR3 reads TGTGCCAGCTCACCAGCGGCTGGGGGGGGCTCCTACGAGCAGTACTTC. The chain couples TRBV18 to TRBJ2-7; TRBD2 matches 7 bases. CDR1 and CDR2 (germline): KGHSH, LQKENI. V trimming: 2 bases; J trimming: 0 bases; junction bases outside the gene matches: 7. This CDR3 has 16 residues. Combining the CDR3 with reference TRBV18 and TRBJ2-7 gives the whole variable domain NAGVMQNPRHLVRRRGQEARLRCSPMKGHSHVYWYRQLPEEGLKFMVYLQKENIIDESGMPKERFSAEFPKEGPSILRIQQVVRGDSAAYFCASSPAAGGGSYEQYFGPGTRLTVT.

The chain links TRBV25-1 to TRBJ2-7, with D possibly called TRBD1 or TRBD2 (5 bases each). The V end was cut by 10 bases, the J end by 2 bases, with 18 bases between. Germline V gene sequence: CDR1 MGHDK, CDR2 SYGVNS. The CDR3 has 14 residues. CDR3 amino acids: CAIHLGTGAYEQYF. The CDR3, as DNA: TGTGCCATCCACCTGGGGACGGGCGCCTACGAGCAGTACTTC.

This chain joins TRBV5-1 and TRBJ2-2, with a possible D match to TRBD1 (5 bases). This CDR3 has 15 amino acids. CDR1 is SGHRS and CDR2 is YFSETQ in the germline V gene. V lost 4 bases and J 1 base, leaving 11 bases between the germline ends. The CDR3: CASSKTTGNTGELFF. Written as DNA, the CDR3 is TGCGCCAGCAGCAAAACCACAGGGAACACCGGGGAGCTGTTTTTT.